These 23 T cell receptor beta chains came from one sample sequenced in a study of blood T cells in healthy people across ages. Then a second PCR, running about 6 to 11 cycles, was carried out with a sample-barcoded 5' primer and a J-beta primer mix. TCRdb re-called the 5' RACE reads through MiXCR, storing one row per CDR3 protein. The sample shows about 1.6 million distinct CDR3 sequences, roughly 30% of them seen only once. Sequencing used blood. The receptors were gathered from a woman under 40 in good health.

The chain has TRBV7-3 and TRBJ2-3; the match to TRBD2 covers 14 bases. This CDR3 region has 21 residues. With V trimmed by 1 base and J by 1 base, 13 bases remained unmatched. From germline, CDR1 is SGHTA and CDR2 FQGTGA. The CDR3 protein is CASSLMGSGTSGRRGTDTQYF. CDR3 nucleotide sequence: TGTGCCAGCAGCTTAATGGGATCCGGGACTAGCGGGAGAAGGGGCACAGATACGCAGTATTTT.

The chain employs TRBV10-3 and TRBJ2-7; 11 bases fit TRBD1. The V gene's germline CDR1 is ENHRY and CDR2 SYGVKD. Germline trimming cut 4 bases from V and 2 bases from J; bases unmatched to any gene: 7. The CDR3 is 16 amino acids. CDR3 in amino acids: CAISGKDRGRTYEQYF. In DNA, the CDR3 is TGTGCCATCAGTGGCAAGGACAGGGGGCGCACCTACGAGCAGTACTTC.

Only a few counts were recorded for this clonotype. The rearrangement joins TRBV5-6 to TRBJ1-4; D unresolved. The CDR3 has 14 amino acids. Trimming stripped 0 bases from V and 4 bases from J, with 7 bases between. Germline values: CDR1 SGHDT, CDR2 YYEEEE. The CDR3 loop is CASSLEGNNEKLFF. The CDR3 bases are TGTGCCAGCAGCTTGGAAGGGAATAATGAAAAACTGTTTTTT.

The CDR3 coding sequence is TGTGCCAGCAGCCAGGTAGATCGCGATGAGCAGTTCTTC. Amino acids: CASSQVDRDEQFF. The gene calls are TRBV3-1 and TRBJ2-1, with D uncertain. Germline CDR1 reads LGHDT; CDR2 reads YNNKEL (reference sequence). V was cut by 3 bases and J by 8 bases, with 11 bases left in between. The CDR3 is 13 residues long.

This clonotype was seen a few times. The CDR3 loop is CASSPWMGRVGSTNTGELFF. In nucleotides, the CDR3 is TGTGCCAGCAGCCCCTGGATGGGACGGGTAGGGAGTACGAACACCGGGGAGCTGTTTTTT. The chain uses TRBV12-3 or TRBV12-4 and TRBJ2-2; D possibly uses TRBD1 or TRBD2 (5 bases each). CDR3 length: 20 amino acids. V lost 6 bases, J lost 0 bases, and 26 bases lay in between.

This clonotype came up a few times. The CDR3 bases are TGTGCCAGCAGTGAACAGGGCGGACCCACAGATACGCAGTATTTT. Translation gives CASSEQGGPTDTQYF. The rearrangement uses TRBV2 and TRBJ2-3, with TRBD1 as a possible D gene (5 bases). This CDR3 contains 15 residues. The V end lost 2 bases, the J end lost 2 bases, and 11 bases lay between the germline ends. Germline V gene sequence: CDR1 SNHLY, CDR2 FYNNEI.

This clonotype was recorded a few times. The chain recombines TRBV7-2 with TRBJ1-4; no firm D call. CDR1 and CDR2 (germline): SGHTA, FQGNSA. CDR3 length equals 12 residues. Trimming stripped 4 bases from V and 4 bases from J, with 4 bases between. The CDR3 loop is CASSSHNEKLFF. Written as DNA, the CDR3 is TGTGCCAGCAGCTCTCATAATGAAAAACTGTTTTTT.

This clonotype was detected a few times. The genes are TRBV4-2 and TRBJ2-1, with TRBD1 as a possible D gene (6 bases). The CDR3 consists of 16 residues. CDR1 and CDR2 (germline): LGHNA, YNFKEQ. Between the trimmed V and J ends, which lost 2 bases and 5 bases, there was a span of 16 bases. DNA for the CDR3: TGTGCCAGCAGCCAAACCCCGGGGACATTGGACAATGAGCAGTTCTTC. Translated, it gives CASSQTPGTLDNEQFF.

This clonotype was counted at least ten times. The CDR3 DNA reads as TGTGCCAGCAGCCCGGCTAGGGGCTCCTACAATGAGCAGTTCTTC. This translates into CASSPARGSYNEQFF. The chain uses TRBV7-2 and TRBJ2-1; possibly TRBD1 for D (5 bases). Germline V CDR1 and CDR2: SGHTA, FQGNSA. The CDR3 spans 15 residues. Trimming took off 5 bases at V and 0 bases at J, with 11 bases between the two ends.

The V gene is TRBV5-1, the J gene TRBJ1-1, with TRBD1 identical over 7 bases. CDR3 length equals 15 residues. Germline lookup yields CDR1 SGHRS and CDR2 YFSETQ. Trimming at V came to 3 bases and at J to 4 bases, leaving 9 bases not matched to a gene. CDR3: CASSYRTGVGTEAFF. Written as DNA, the CDR3 is TGCGCCAGCAGCTACCGCACAGGGGTTGGCACTGAAGCTTTCTTT.

There are many counts of this clonotype. The chain has TRBV29-1 and TRBJ2-5, with D possibly called TRBD1 or TRBD2 (6 bases each). The V and J ends lost 7 bases and 5 bases respectively, with 17 bases between them. Germline V lookup: CDR1 SQVTM, CDR2 ANQGSEA. This CDR3 spans 13 amino acids. Here the CDR3 reads CSGTSGGPETQYF. CDR3 coding DNA: TGCAGCGGGACATCTGGGGGGCCGGAGACCCAGTACTTC. Supplemented by reference TRBV29-1 and TRBJ2-5, the full variable domain reads SAVISQKPSRDICQRGTSLTIQCQVDSQVTMMFWYRQQPGQSLTLIATANQGSEATYESGFVIDKFPISRPNLTFSTLTVSNMSPEDSSIYLCSGTSGGPETQYFGPGTRLLVL.

This clonotype was counted a few times. This chain joins TRBV5-1 and TRBJ1-2; perhaps TRBD1 as D (5 bases). CDR1 and CDR2 (germline): SGHRS, YFSETQ. V gave up 0 bases and J gave up 8 bases, with 14 bases separating them. The CDR3 loop spans 14 amino acids. The DNA of the CDR3 is TGCGCCAGCAGCTTGGAGAACACAGGAACAGGCTACACCTTC. It codes for CASSLENTGTGYTF. The full variable domain, in which reference TRBV5-1 and TRBJ1-2 provide the parts outside the CDR3, is KAGVTQTPRYLIKTRGQQVTLSCSPISGHRSVSWYQQTPGQGLQFLFEYFSETQRNKGNFPGRFSGRQFSNSRSEMNVSTLELGDSALYLCASSLENTGTGYTFGSGTRLTVV.

Points on this clonotype: This may stem from a read error, because a much larger clone lies one nucleotide away. This chain joins TRBV20-1 and TRBJ2-5; D is uncertain. The CDR3 is made up of 12 amino acids. Per germline, CDR1 DFQATT and CDR2 SNEGSKA (reference sequence). V was shortened by 5 bases and J by 3 bases, with 10 bases between the two germline ends. In nucleotides, the CDR3 is TGCAGTGCTGCGCTAGAGGAAGAGACCCAGTACTTC. Translating it yields CSAALEEETQYF.

To note about this clonotype: Germline and junction disagree at one end, which may indicate a read error. The chain couples TRBV12-3 or TRBV12-4 to TRBJ2-7; D might be TRBD1 (6 bases). The CDR3 length is 17 residues. CDR3 DNA sequence: TGTGCCGGCAGTTCCTTTCGCAGGGGCCTCAGCTCCTACGAGCAGTACTTC. This gives the protein CAGSSFRRGLSSYEQYF.

This clonotype occurred a few times. The gene calls are TRBV7-2 and TRBJ2-5; 8 nucleotides match TRBD2. Germline V lookup: CDR1 SGHTA, CDR2 FQGNSA. Germline trimming cut 5 bases from V and 3 bases from J; bases unmatched to any gene: 5. This CDR3 has 14 amino acids. CDR3 sequence (DNA): TGTGCCAGCAGCGACCCAGCGGGAGAAGAGACCCAGTACTTC. Its translation: CASSDPAGEETQYF.

Comments on this clonotype: Because the CDR3 is missing its conserved closing phenylalanine or tryptophan, this is likely a read error. The chain carries TRBV27 and TRBJ1-6; D gene unclear. Germline V CDR1 and CDR2: MNHEY, SMNVEV (reference sequence). The V end lost 4 bases, the J end lost 0 bases, and 10 bases lay between the germline ends. The CDR3 loop spans 16 amino acids. The CDR3 nucleotides are TGTGCCAGCAGTTCTCCCGGGAGCTCCTATAATTCACCCCTCCACTTG. Protein product: CASSSPGSSYNSPLHL.

V is TRBV10-3 and J is TRBJ1-1; D not resolved. V was shortened by 3 bases and J by 7 bases, with 9 bases between the two germline ends. CDR1 and CDR2 (germline): ENHRY, SYGVKD. The CDR3 contains 12 residues. The CDR3 protein is CAISDGHDEAFF. The CDR3 DNA follows: TGTGCCATCAGTGACGGTCATGATGAAGCTTTCTTT.

The chain employs TRBV25-1 and TRBJ1-1; D call uncertain. CDR1 MGHDK and CDR2 SYGVNS come from the germline V gene. The V end was cut by 4 bases, the J end by 7 bases, with 7 bases between. This CDR3 comprises 11 residues. This chain's CDR3 is CASSGNFEAFF. The CDR3, as DNA: TGTGCCAGCAGTGGAAACTTTGAAGCTTTCTTT.

There are a few counts of this clonotype. V usage is TRBV6-1 and J usage is TRBJ1-2; 8 bases map to TRBD1. CDR3 size: 13 residues. Germline-derived CDR1 and CDR2 are MNHNS and SASEGT. The junction had 9 bases not matched to a gene; V was cut back by 8 bases and J by 7 bases. The CDR3 DNA sequence: TGTGCCAGCGGATGGCAGGGGGCGCGTGGCTACACCTTC. Its protein product is CASGWQGARGYTF.

Note on this clonotype: This may be a read error: a much more frequent sequence differs by one nucleotide. The chain recombines TRBV7-2 with TRBJ2-1; D uncertain. Per germline, CDR1 SGHTA and CDR2 FQGNSA. This CDR3 region has 11 residues. The CDR3 is CAGSSNNEQFF. The CDR3 DNA reads TGTGCCGGCAGCTCCAACAATGAGCAGTTCTTC.

This clonotype appeared a few times. The chain links TRBV6-5 to TRBJ2-3; perhaps TRBD1 as D (6 bases). Trimming left V 6 bases short and J 0 bases short, with 13 bases between. The CDR3 extends over 15 amino acids. Germline-derived CDR1 and CDR2 are MNHEY and SVGAGI. DNA of the CDR3: TGTGCCAGCAGAGGACAGACACTAAGCACAGATACGCAGTATTTT. This sequence encodes CASRGQTLSTDTQYF.

CDR3 region: CASSLLGVSNYGYTF. The DNA for the CDR3 is TGTGCCAGCAGCTTATTGGGAGTCTCTAACTATGGCTACACCTTC. The rearrangement uses TRBV7-2 and TRBJ1-2, with unresolved D. The germline CDR1 and CDR2 sequences are SGHTA and FQGNSA. The CDR3 consists of 15 residues. The ends were cut back, 2 bases at V and 0 bases at J, with 10 bases in the middle.

V usage is TRBV6-7 and J usage is TRBJ2-1; TRBD2 matches at 12 bases. TRBV6-7 is identified as an open reading frame with a role that is uncertain. The CDR3 has 16 residues. The V gene end was trimmed by 4 bases and the J gene end by 2 bases; junction bases not matched to a gene: 3. CDR3 in DNA: TGTGCCAGCAGTTTCCCTAGCGGGGGGGCCTACAATGAGCAGTTCTTC. Residues: CASSFPSGGAYNEQFF.